The 25 T cell receptor beta chains reported below all come from one sample, sequenced in a study of blood T cells in healthy people across ages. A second about 6 to 11 cycle PCR used barcoded and J-beta primers. TCRdb called the 5' RACE reads again in MiXCR, with one record for every CDR3 protein. The table lists about 900,000 distinct CDR3 sequences, around two thirds of them singletons. The sample comprised blood. The receptors come from a man aged 30-40 years in good health.

V gene TRBV7-2 combines with J gene TRBJ2-3, with 10 bases lining up with TRBD2. The length of the CDR3 is 16 residues. Trimming took 5 bases from V and 0 from J; bases not matched to a gene: 5. Germline V lookup: CDR1 SGHTA, CDR2 FQGNSA. The CDR3 DNA is TGTGCCAGCAGCGCCCTAGCGGGGGCTAGCACAGATACGCAGTATTTT. Protein sequence: CASSALAGASTDTQYF. Filled out from reference TRBV7-2 and TRBJ2-3, the complete variable domain reads GAGVSQSPSNKVTEKGKDVELRCDPISGHTALYWYRQSLGQGLEFLIYFQGNSAPDKSGLPSDRFSAERTGGSVSTLTIQRTQQEDSAVYLCASSALAGASTDTQYFGPGTRLTVL.

This clonotype has more than one count but fewer than ten. The rearrangement joins TRBV14 to TRBJ2-7; D is perhaps TRBD1 (5 bases). The CDR3 runs to 12 residues. V gave up 3 bases and J gave up 3 bases, with 6 bases separating them. CDR1 SGHDN and CDR2 FVKESK come from the germline V gene. CDR3 in DNA: TGTGCCAGCAGCCATCAGGGCTACGAGCAGTACTTC. Its protein is CASSHQGYEQYF.

V gene TRBV5-5 combines with J gene TRBJ2-5; no firm D call. The J call may be faulty, since TRBJ2-7 better matches the DNA end. Germline CDR1 SGHKS, CDR2 YYEKEE (reference sequence). This CDR3 has 13 amino acids. CDR3 in amino acids: CASTHPGYYEQYF. The CDR3 DNA sequence: TGTGCCAGCACCCATCCCGGGTACTACGAGCAGTACTTC.

This clonotype has just a few counts. The chain links TRBV29-1 to TRBJ2-4, with D perhaps being TRBD1 or TRBD2 (6 bases each). The V end lost 7 bases, the J end lost 6 bases, and 19 bases lay between the germline ends. The CDR3 contains 14 residues. The germline V gene has CDR1 SQVTM and CDR2 ANQGSEA. CDR3 region: CSGTRGESGNIQYF. The CDR3 nucleotides are TGCAGCGGTACAAGGGGGGAAAGTGGAAACATTCAGTACTTC.

CDR3 amino acids: CSARTGGANEAFF. The CDR3 nucleotides read TGCAGTGCTCGAACAGGGGGCGCGAATGAAGCTTTCTTT. The chain recombines TRBV20-1 with TRBJ1-1; 9 bases are shared with TRBD1. The CDR3 extends over 13 amino acids. Germline loops: CDR1 DFQATT, CDR2 SNEGSKA (reference sequence). The V and J ends lost 5 bases and 7 bases, in that order; junction bases with no gene match: 8.

V and J are TRBV9 and TRBJ1-4; D is ambiguous. With 4 bases removed from V and 0 bases from J, the gap between germline ends came to 7 bases. The CDR3 length is 14 residues. CDR1 is SGDLS, CDR2 YYNGEE, per germline. CDR3 residues: CASSLQPTNEKLFF. CDR3 in DNA: TGTGCCAGCAGCTTACAGCCAACTAATGAAAAACTGTTTTTT.

The count of this clonotype is one. This sequence joins TRBV7-2 and TRBJ2-7; TRBD2 might be the D (6 bases). This CDR3 is 12 amino acids long. Germline-derived CDR1 and CDR2 are SGHTA and FQGNSA. V lost 5 bases and J 9 bases, leaving 14 bases between the germline ends. As DNA, the CDR3 is TGTGCCAGCAGCATAGGACTACGTGGGCAGTACTTC. Translated: CASSIGLRGQYF.

V usage is TRBV3-1 and J usage is TRBJ1-4, with D possibly matching TRBD1 (5 bases). Trimming pared 0 bases from V and 8 bases from J, leaving 13 bases between. The CDR3 is 15 residues long. The germline V gene encodes CDR1 LGHDT and CDR2 YNNKEL (reference sequence). In DNA form, the CDR3 reads TGTGCCAGCAGCCAAGATAACGGGGGGGACGAAAAACTGTTTTTT. Translated: CASSQDNGGDEKLFF.

V usage is TRBV7-9 and J usage is TRBJ2-5, with 8 bases identical to TRBD1. Judging by the DNA end, TRBJ2-7 fits better; the J call may be wrong. The CDR3 is made up of 15 amino acids. The V gene's germline CDR1 is SEHNR and CDR2 FQNEAQ (reference sequence). The DNA of the CDR3 is TGTGCCAGCAGCTTACCACGGACAGGGAAAAACGAGCAGTACTTC. It translates to CASSLPRTGKNEQYF.

The V and J genes are TRBV7-6 and TRBJ2-1; possible D gene TRBD2, 6 bases. The CDR3 has 15 residues. Germline V gene data show CDR1 as SGHVS and CDR2 as FNYEAQ. V shed 4 bases and J shed 5 bases, with 15 bases lying between them. The CDR3 sequence: CASSSRGLGNNEQFF. In nucleotides, the CDR3 is TGTGCCAGCAGCTCAAGGGGACTTGGGAACAATGAGCAGTTCTTC. The full variable domain, with the rest looked up from reference TRBV7-6 and TRBJ2-1, is GAGVSQSPRYKVTKRGQDVALRCDPISGHVSLYWYRQALGQGPEFLTYFNYEAQQDKSGLPNDRFSAERPEGSISTLTIQRTEQRDSAMYRCASSSRGLGNNEQFFGPGTRLTVL.

V is TRBV9 and J is TRBJ2-4; tentative D call: TRBD2 (6 bases). The CDR3 extends over 17 amino acids. Germline-derived CDR1 and CDR2 are SGDLS and YYNGEE. Trimming cost V 4 bases and J 13 bases, with 30 bases left between them. The CDR3 nucleotides are TGTGCCAGCAGCCACCCCCAAGCCGGTGGAGGGACCTCACAGCAGTACTTC. It codes for CASSHPQAGGGTSQQYF.

V is TRBV3-1 and J is TRBJ2-3; 8 bases are a match to TRBD2. The CDR3 totals 17 residues. Trimming at V came to 0 bases and at J to 6 bases, leaving 11 bases not matched to a gene. The germline CDR1 and CDR2 sequences are LGHDT and YNNKEL (reference sequence). Written as DNA, the CDR3 is TGTGCCAGCAGCCAAGACTTTGCGGGACTAGGGCGGGATACGCAGTATTTT. Protein: CASSQDFAGLGRDTQYF.

This clonotype came up a few times. The rearrangement uses TRBV29-1 and TRBJ2-5; D gene ambiguous. V was pared by 5 bases and J by 4 bases, with 8 bases between. CDR1 is SQVTM and CDR2 is ANQGSEA in the germline V gene. The CDR3 has 11 residues. The CDR3 region has the DNA TGCAGCGTTCAAGTCGGAGAGACCCAGTACTTC. Its translation is CSVQVGETQYF.

V is TRBV9 and J is TRBJ1-2; D remains unclear. The CDR3 runs to 15 residues. Per the germline V gene, CDR1 is SGDLS and CDR2 is YYNGEE. With 4 bases removed from V and 6 bases from J, the gap between germline ends came to 19 bases. The CDR3 spells CASSSPSRRRDGYTF. The CDR3 DNA reads TGTGCCAGCAGCTCCCCCTCAAGGAGGCGGGATGGCTACACCTTC.

This clonotype was recorded at least ten times. V is TRBV9 and J is TRBJ2-7; D is ambiguous. Germline CDR1 reads SGDLS; CDR2 reads YYNGEE. The V end lost 4 bases, the J end lost 0 bases, and 8 bases lay between the germline ends. The CDR3 sequence is 13 residues long. DNA of the CDR3: TGTGCCAGCAGCCTCCAGAGCTCCTACGAGCAGTACTTC. Translated: CASSLQSSYEQYF. The variable domain in full, completed from reference TRBV9 and TRBJ2-7, reads DSGVTQTPKHLITATGQRVTLRCSPRSGDLSVYWYQQSLDQGLQFLIQYYNGEERAKGNILERFSAQQFPDLHSELNLSSLELGDSALYFCASSLQSSYEQYFGPGTRLTVT.

This rearrangement joins TRBV9 to TRBJ2-7, with D uncertain. V shed 2 bases and J shed 0 bases, with 9 bases lying between them. There are 14 residues in the CDR3. CDR1 is SGDLS, CDR2 YYNGEE, per germline. CDR3 DNA: TGTGCCAGCAGCGTCCGACCTTTCTCCTACGAGCAGTACTTC. This encodes CASSVRPFSYEQYF.

This clonotype appeared a few times. This chain uses TRBV29-1 with TRBJ1-2; D is undetermined. CDR1 SQVTM and CDR2 ANQGSEA come from the germline V gene. V lost 1 base to trimming and J lost 3 bases, with 12 bases between them. The CDR3 is made up of 14 amino acids. CDR3 bases: TGCAGCGTTGAAGCTCGGGAGAATCACTATGGCTACACCTTC. It specifies CSVEARENHYGYTF.

The chain is built from TRBV7-2 and TRBJ2-3, with D possibly TRBD2 on 6 matching bases. V lost 7 bases to trimming and J lost 6 bases, with 17 bases between them. CDR3 size: 14 residues. Per the germline V gene, CDR1 is SGHTA and CDR2 is FQGNSA. The CDR3 sequence is CASNALDGGDTQYF. Here the CDR3 DNA reads TGTGCCAGCAACGCGTTGGACGGGGGTGATACGCAGTATTTT.

The sample holds a few counts of this clonotype. The V gene is TRBV10-3, the J gene TRBJ2-6; D remains ambiguous. The CDR3 is 11 residues long. The V end was cut by 10 bases, the J end by 4 bases, with 5 bases between. Looked up from germline, CDR1 is ENHRY and CDR2 is SYGVKD. Written as DNA, the CDR3 is TGTGCCACCAAGGGGGCCAACGTCCTGACTTTC. Translation gives CATKGANVLTF.

V usage is TRBV20-1 and J usage is TRBJ1-1; D is unclear. From germline, CDR1 is DFQATT and CDR2 SNEGSKA (reference sequence). The V and J ends lost 0 bases and 3 bases respectively, with 17 bases between them. The CDR3 has 16 amino acids. The CDR3 nucleotides read TGCAGTGCTAGAGACCTCCGGGTCCCCGCAGACACTGAAGCTTTCTTT. Translating it yields CSARDLRVPADTEAFF.

Comment on this clonotype: At one end the junction does not follow the germline gene, possibly because of a read error. The CDR3 loop is CASPGALKTNALTF. The CDR3 nucleotides read TGTGCCAGCCCAGGGGCACTGAAAACCAACGCCCTGACTTTC. V gene TRBV25-1 combines with J gene TRBJ2-6; TRBD1 is a possible D gene (6 bases). Looked up from germline, CDR1 is MGHDK and CDR2 is SYGVNS. CDR3 length: 14 residues.

The rearrangement links TRBV24-1 to TRBJ2-1; D perhaps matches TRBD1 (5 bases). Germline V gene data show CDR1 as KGHDR and CDR2 as SFDVKD. This CDR3 contains 16 residues. The V end lost 3 bases, the J end lost 3 bases, and 14 bases lay between the germline ends. CDR3 residues: CATSDGAGRGYNEQFF. CDR3 DNA: TGTGCCACCAGTGATGGGGCAGGGCGAGGCTACAATGAGCAGTTCTTC.

The V call is TRBV28, the J call TRBJ2-2; D might be TRBD2 (6 bases). Germline CDR1 is MDHEN and CDR2 is SYDVKM. The V end lost 6 bases, the J end lost 5 bases, and 13 bases lay between the germline ends. There are 14 residues in the CDR3. CDR3 bases: TGTGCCAGCAGGGGGGGACTGATGACCGGGGAGCTGTTTTTT. It is translated as CASRGGLMTGELFF.

As DNA, the CDR3 is TGTGCCAGCAGCTGGGCAGCGGGACAGGGGCCCCATCAGCCCCAGCATTTT. Translation gives CASSWAAGQGPHQPQHF. This chain uses TRBV7-2 with TRBJ1-5; 10 nucleotides align to TRBD1. The CDR3 is 17 amino acids. The V gene end was trimmed by 4 bases and the J gene end by 5 bases; junction bases not matched to a gene: 11. Germline assignment: CDR1 SGHTA and CDR2 FQGNSA.

The chain has TRBV6-2 or TRBV6-3 and TRBJ2-1; D remains ambiguous. The germline V and J ends were trimmed by 6 bases and 8 bases, with 23 bases remaining between them. Germline V gene data show CDR1 as MNHEY and CDR2 as SVGEGT. CDR3 length: 16 amino acids. CDR3 DNA sequence: TGTGCCAGCAGCGACCCGACCGCAGATGTAGTTGATGAGCAGTTCTTC. Translation: CASSDPTADVVDEQFF.